This TCR beta chain came from a study of response to subunit inactivated influenza vaccine. In TCRdb, the RT-PCR reads were re-called with MiXCR into one record per CDR3 protein. The profile covers 300,000 to 350,000 distinct CDR3 sequences, with approximately 23% appearing a single time and about a tenth taken by the ten largest. The source was PBMCs from blood, collected about 20 months after vaccination. The TCR originated in a man aged 45 to 75 who received an inactivated influenza vaccine.

The DNA for the CDR3 is TGCAGCGGGACGATTCTAGCGGGAGTCCACTACGAGCAGTACTTC. Amino acids: CSGTILAGVHYEQYF. The V and J genes are TRBV29-1 and TRBJ2-7; 10 bases match TRBD2. Germline CDR1 and CDR2: SQVTM and ANQGSEA. This CDR3 contains 15 residues. V lost 7 bases and J lost 3; bases outside the gene matches: 12.